Ten or more counts support the clone carrying this TCR beta chain. The antigen remains undetermined. Germline lookup yields CDR1 MNHNS and CDR2 SASEGT. The CDR3 runs to 14 residues. Deletions cut 6 bases from V and 1 base from J, with 12 bases between. The sample comes from a study of response to subunit inactivated influenza vaccine. Study-wide results and limits: Authors suggested few new T cells are recruited by each seasonal influenza vaccination.

One entry per CDR3 protein, called by TCRdb with MiXCR from the RT-PCR reads. This table has a few hundred thousand distinct CDR3 sequences, around 20% appearing once. The clonotype originates from a man aged 50 to 75 who received an inactivated influenza vaccine. The rearrangement joins TRBV6-1 to TRBJ1-1; possibly TRBD1 for D (6 bases). The sample here was PBMCs from blood, taken about 20 months after vaccination. CDR3 sequence (DNA): TGTGCCAGCAGACGGACAGACCCGAACACTGAAGCTTTCTTT. Encoded protein: CASRRTDPNTEAFF.